The clone carrying this T cell receptor beta chain was picked up a small number of times. The target antigen is unknown. Isolated RNA was reverse transcribed in full, so expressed TCRB transcripts were sequenced. Clones were sequenced by immunoSEQ multiplex PCR, and TCRdb holds only the in-frame ones, with some missing. The table has about 200,000 clones, about a tenth seen once. Looked up from germline, CDR1 is MDHEN and CDR2 is SYDVKM. The CDR3 is made up of 16 amino acids. V was cut by 3 bases and J by 5 bases, with 17 bases left in between. This entry comes from a study of beta chain features in type 1 diabetes. Study-wide points: Shorter templates might be favored by PCR, equally in patients and controls.

The receptor comes from a man younger than 35 in good health. The chain is built from TRBV28 and TRBJ2-1; D is uncertain. Material for sequencing was central memory CD4+ T cells from blood. In DNA, the CDR3 is TGTGCCAGCAGTTTTGTGGACCCCCGCTTAAACAATGAGCAGTTCTTC. As protein: CASSFVDPRLNNEQFF.